This T cell receptor beta chain was profiled in a study of PD-1 blockade in classical Hodgkin lymphoma (dated by TCRdb to the early 2020s). For the wider study: Nivolumab dosing was 3 mg/kg intravenously every 2 weeks, continuing until either disease progression or unacceptable toxicity. The study used TCR beta sequencing and CyTOF to define a peripheral blood immune signature of response to PD-1 blockade in classical Hodgkin lymphoma. Summary of the overall study and its limitations: Patients starting nivolumab less than 1 year after ASCT had lower diversity and were excluded from later analyses to avoid confounding by immune reconstitution. Among trial patients, those achieving complete response had baseline diversity similar to that of newly diagnosed patients, while diversity was significantly lower in partial responders and progressors. Newly diagnosed patients were reported to have lower baseline TCR diversity than healthy donors, and relapsed/refractory patients were reported to have lower baseline TCR diversity still. CD4+ but not CD8+ TCR diversity rose significantly by C4D1 (p=0.0027 vs p=0.16), most apparent in complete responders (p=0.02). The study was limited to a single clinical trial cohort, and causes of repertoire differences, possibly disease activity or prior therapy, remained undefined.

In regard to this clone: This receptor's antigen is unknown. Per-base quality was not reported, and no clone a single base away is much larger than it.

Taken with the paper, the label for time point translates to: cycle 2 day 1 (C2D1) of nivolumab. Every trial patient had relapsed after autologous stem cell transplantation, and cohorts A, B and C differed in prior brentuximab vedotin exposure. The trial cohort comprised fewer than 65 patients with relapsed/refractory classical Hodgkin lymphoma whose best overall responses were complete response, partial response or progressive disease. In the multi-cohort phase II CheckMate 205 trial, trial patients received single-agent nivolumab. An independent review committee assessed best overall response using the 2007 International Working Group response criteria. Trial PBMCs were collected immediately before nivolumab initiation (C1D1) and during therapy at cycle 2 day 1 and cycle 4 day 1. Peripheral blood was collected in 8 mL Vacutainer Cell Preparation Tubes, from which PBMCs were isolated by centrifugation and then cryopreserved.

Genomic DNA was extracted with the Qiagen DNeasy kit from unsorted PBMCs and from negatively selected CD4+ and CD8+ fractions. TCR beta CDR3 regions were amplified by immunoSEQ multiplex PCR using primers annealing to V and J segments. Amplification bias was minimized using a synthetic immune receptor repertoire, and residual bias was removed computationally after sequencing. Concerning the study's data processing: Custom Python scripts were used to quantify repertoire diversity as the Shannon entropy index. The unsorted, CD4+ and CD8+ repertoires were each analyzed separately, with the exception of combined analyses, where CD4+ and CD8+ sequences were merged in silico. Clonal expansion was defined as at least a 2-fold frequency increase after treatment relative to C1D1, with a pseudocount of 0.5 for undetected baseline clones. Singleton clones were defined as clones with 0 or 1 copy at C1D1, and non-singleton clones were defined as clones with 2 or more copies. Clones expanded in unsorted samples were annotated as CD4+, CD8+ or unknown by matching protein sequences in sorted samples from the same patient. Wilcoxon tests were applied to paired samples to test diversity changes from C1D1 to C4D1. Sourced from immuneACCESS, this table was stored by TCRdb with only in-frame sequences that have V and J called. A share of the clones is absent; for the studies checked, an unresolved V gene accounts for under half, and the remainder has no known explanation. That table gives V, J and clone size, and the DNA gave D and trimming. In all, the sample holds 20,000 to 25,000 clones, and 80% to 90% of those were seen once. The biggest ten clones account for about 8% of the sample.

The trim is 2 bases for V and 6 bases for J, with a gap of 13 bases between the germline ends. From the germline V gene, CDR1 is MNHEY and CDR2 is SVGAGI. Taken from cysteine to phenylalanine, the CDR3 has 14 residues. The retained sequence is limited to the CDR3, 42 bases, with the frame set at the first base. Sequences were derived from peripheral blood mononuclear cells (PBMCs), sampled before the second cycle of nivolumab. The chain joins TRBV6-5 to TRBJ1-2, with a weak D call of TRBD1 (6 bases match). The clonotype comes from a human donor with classical Hodgkin lymphoma. The CDR3 here reads CASSYGGGGDGYTF. The bases are TGTGCCAGCAGTTACGGGGGGGGCGGTGATGGCTACACCTTC.